The 10 T cell receptor beta chains below come from one sample, sequenced in a study of T cell responses to AZD1222 COVID-19 vaccine. Profiled with immunoSEQ multiplex PCR; TCRdb holds only in-frame clones, not every one. The table records roughly 120,000 clones, roughly 87% of them present only once. The source was peripheral blood, collected on day 0 of AZD1222 vaccination. These receptors all come from an adult in good health.

This clone was seen more than once but under ten times. The V gene is TRBV6-5, the J gene TRBJ2-2; D might be TRBD1 (6 bases). Trimming left V 7 bases short and J 4 bases short, with 16 bases between. The CDR3 covers 15 residues. CDR1 and CDR2 from the germline V gene are MNHEY and SVGAGI. Here the CDR3 DNA reads TGTGCCAGCAATAGAGGGGGAGACACCACCGGGGAGCTGTTTTTT. This gives the protein CASNRGGDTTGELFF.

This chain joins TRBV19 and TRBJ1-3; D is perhaps TRBD1 (5 bases). Germline CDR1 is LNHDA and CDR2 is SQIVND (reference sequence). The CDR3 contains 12 residues. Trimming took off 11 bases at V and 7 bases at J, with 15 bases between the two ends. The CDR3 loop reads CAGAGGWNTIYF. The CDR3 coding sequence is TGTGCCGGCGCGGGGGGGTGGAACACCATATATTTT.

Many counts were recorded for this clone. The chain uses TRBV7-6 and TRBJ2-7, with D uncertain. The length of the CDR3 is 13 residues. The germline V and J ends were trimmed by 6 bases and 4 bases, with 13 bases remaining between them. In germline, CDR1 is SGHVS, CDR2 FNYEAQ. CDR3 in amino acids: CASSPKDLYEQYF. CDR3 sequence (DNA): TGTGCCAGCAGTCCCAAGGACCTATACGAGCAGTACTTC.

This chain joins TRBV24-1 and TRBJ2-7; TRBD1 aligns across 9 bases. The CDR3 length is 14 residues. CDR1 is KGHDR, CDR2 SFDVKD, per germline. The V segment lost 6 bases and the J segment 2 bases; nucleotides outside the gene matches: 4. The CDR3 loop is CATSSRDRAYEQYF. The CDR3 region has the DNA TGTGCCACCAGTTCTCGGGACAGGGCCTACGAGCAGTACTTC.

This clone was seen more than once but under ten times. V gene TRBV29-1 combines with J gene TRBJ1-5; TRBD1 might be the D (5 bases). This CDR3 region has 13 residues. Per the germline V gene, CDR1 is SQVTM and CDR2 is ANQGSEA. V shed 6 bases and J shed 2 bases, with 11 bases lying between them. As DNA, the CDR3 is TGCAGCGTCAACGCAGGGCGCAATCAGCCCCAGCATTTT. It specifies CSVNAGRNQPQHF.

This chain joins TRBV24-1 and TRBJ2-7; D unresolved. V was trimmed by 10 bases and J by 12 bases, leaving 12 bases between them. Germline V lookup: CDR1 KGHDR, CDR2 SFDVKD. This CDR3 is 9 amino acids long. CDR3 nucleotide sequence: TGTGCCACTTATTTAGGTTGGTACTTC. It translates to CATYLGWYF.

The chain uses TRBV28 and TRBJ1-5, with 8 bases lining up with TRBD1. Germline V gives CDR1 MDHEN, CDR2 SYDVKM. The CDR3 loop spans 15 amino acids. The V and J ends lost 6 bases and 7 bases, in that order; junction bases with no gene match: 11. DNA for the CDR3: TGTGCCAGCAGGAAATCGAGGACAGGGTACCAGCCCCAGCATTTT. It translates to CASRKSRTGYQPQHF.

The rearrangement links TRBV2 to TRBJ2-7; no definite D call. CDR3 size: 12 residues. Trimming removed 10 bases from V and 3 bases from J, with 13 bases in between. Germline assignment: CDR1 SNHLY and CDR2 FYNNEI. CDR3 in DNA: TGTGCCACCCGACAAGTGAACTACGAGCAGTACTTC. This codes for CATRQVNYEQYF. Together with reference TRBV2 and TRBJ2-7, the CDR3 gives the full variable domain: EPEVTQTPSHQVTQMGQEVILRCVPISNHLYFYWYRQILGQKVEFLVSFYNNEISEKSEIFDDQFSVERPDGSNFTLKIRSTKLEDSAMYFCATRQVNYEQYFGPGTRLTVT.

The chain has TRBV29-1 and TRBJ2-7, with unresolved D. Per germline, CDR1 SQVTM and CDR2 ANQGSEA. The germline V and J ends were trimmed by 5 bases and 3 bases, with 20 bases remaining between them. The CDR3 has 15 residues. CDR3: CSVYPGTFRLYEQYF. The CDR3 DNA follows: TGCAGCGTTTACCCCGGTACTTTCCGTCTCTACGAGCAGTACTTC.

This chain uses TRBV9 with TRBJ2-3; 14 bases align to TRBD2. Trimming cost V 4 bases and J 4 bases; bases outside gene matches: 8. Looked up from germline, CDR1 is SGDLS and CDR2 is YYNGEE. This CDR3 has 17 residues. CDR3 sequence: CASSITTSGRGADTQYF. The CDR3 coding sequence is TGTGCCAGCAGCATAACGACTAGCGGGAGGGGGGCAGATACGCAGTATTTT.